Below, one T cell receptor beta chain is given with its context. What it binds is not known. This sample is drawn from a study of T cell responses to AZD1222 COVID-19 vaccine. Study-level background: Timing groups of about 4 and about 12 weeks for second doses were pooled. Findings and limits, study-wide: Sampling captured repertoires only after the peak T cell response. Regions 160-218 and 743-854 held dominance among vaccine-associated CD4 TCRs, which spanned spike.

Assay used: immunoSEQ multiplex PCR; TCRdb lists only in-frame clones, some missing. The sample yields some 120,000 clones, 88% seen once. Trimming shortened V by 6 bases and J by 2 bases, and 13 bases separated the two germline ends. Germline CDR1 reads MNHEY; CDR2 reads SVGAGI. CDR3 length: 15 amino acids. The specimen was peripheral blood, collected on day 0 of AZD1222 vaccination. This sequence was found in an adult in good health. This chain links TRBV6-5 with TRBJ1-4, with TRBD1 as a possible D gene (5 bases). DNA of the CDR3: TGTGCCAGCAGCCAAGCGACAGTGACTAATGAAAAACTGTTTTTT. It codes for CASSQATVTNEKLFF.